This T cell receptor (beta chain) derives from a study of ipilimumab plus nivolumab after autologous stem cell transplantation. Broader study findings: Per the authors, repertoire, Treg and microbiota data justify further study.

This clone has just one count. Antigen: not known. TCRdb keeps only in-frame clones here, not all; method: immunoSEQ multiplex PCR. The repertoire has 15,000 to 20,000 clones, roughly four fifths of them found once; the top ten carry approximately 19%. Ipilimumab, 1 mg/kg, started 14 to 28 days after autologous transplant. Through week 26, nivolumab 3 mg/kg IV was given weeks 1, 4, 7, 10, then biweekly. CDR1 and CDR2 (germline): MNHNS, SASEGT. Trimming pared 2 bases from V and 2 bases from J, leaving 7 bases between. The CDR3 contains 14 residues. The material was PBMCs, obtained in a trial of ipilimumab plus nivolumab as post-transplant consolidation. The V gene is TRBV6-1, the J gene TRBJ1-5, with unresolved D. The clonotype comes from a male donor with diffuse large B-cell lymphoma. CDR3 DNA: TGTGCCAGCAGTGAATGGGCGGGCAATCAGCCCCAGCATTTT. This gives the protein CASSEWAGNQPQHF.